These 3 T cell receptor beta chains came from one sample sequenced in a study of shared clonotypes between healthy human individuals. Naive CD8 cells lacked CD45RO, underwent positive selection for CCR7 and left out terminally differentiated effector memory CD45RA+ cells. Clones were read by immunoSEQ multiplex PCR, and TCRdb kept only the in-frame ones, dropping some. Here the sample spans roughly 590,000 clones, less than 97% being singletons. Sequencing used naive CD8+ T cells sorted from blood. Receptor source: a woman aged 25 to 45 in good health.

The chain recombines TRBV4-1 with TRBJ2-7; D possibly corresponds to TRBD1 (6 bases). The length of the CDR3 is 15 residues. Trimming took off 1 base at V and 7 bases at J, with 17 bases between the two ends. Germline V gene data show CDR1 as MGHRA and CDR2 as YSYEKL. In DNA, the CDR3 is TGCGCCAGCAGCCAAGCGACAGGCCATCGAGGGGAGCAGTACTTC. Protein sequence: CASSQATGHRGEQYF.

CDR3 protein: CASSFHGYSNQPQHF. Here the CDR3 DNA reads TGTGCCAGCAGTTTTCATGGGTACAGCAATCAGCCCCAGCATTTT. The gene calls are TRBV28 and TRBJ1-5; D is undetermined. Germline lookup yields CDR1 MDHEN and CDR2 SYDVKM. V was trimmed by 3 bases and J by 1 base, leaving 10 bases between them. The length of the CDR3 is 15 residues. Full variable domain (rest looked up from reference TRBV28 and TRBJ1-5): DVKVTQSSRYLVKRTGEKVFLECVQDMDHENMFWYRQDPGLGLRLIYFSYDVKMKEKGDIPEGYSVSREKKERFSLILESASTNQTSMYLCASSFHGYSNQPQHFGDGTRLSIL.

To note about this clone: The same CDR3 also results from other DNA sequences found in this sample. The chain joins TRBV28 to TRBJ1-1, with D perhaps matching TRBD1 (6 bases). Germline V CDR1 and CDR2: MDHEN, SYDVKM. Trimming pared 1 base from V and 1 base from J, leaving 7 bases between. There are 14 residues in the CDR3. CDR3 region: CASSLSRGNTEAFF. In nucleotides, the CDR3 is TGTGCCAGCAGTTTATCCAGGGGGAACACTGAAGCTTTCTTT. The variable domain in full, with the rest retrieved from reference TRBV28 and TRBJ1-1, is DVKVTQSSRYLVKRTGEKVFLECVQDMDHENMFWYRQDPGLGLRLIYFSYDVKMKEKGDIPEGYSVSREKKERFSLILESASTNQTSMYLCASSLSRGNTEAFFGQGTRLTVV.